A selection of T cell receptor beta chains follows, all from one sample in a study of T cell repertoires in cytomegalovirus infection. No antigen has been identified for these receptors. TCRdb independently ran MiXCR on the reads; one entry per CDR3 protein. The sample has over 100,000 distinct CDR3 sequences, roughly 9.1% seen once. Source material: PBMCs, sequenced either directly or after in vitro stimulation (not recorded which). The receptors derive from a human donor in good health (CMV status not recorded). Some clones in this sample may be carry-over from other donors' samples. The CDR3 runs from the conserved cysteine through the conserved F or W. The order of the fields is D gene, V gene, clone size, CDR3 length, J gene, CDR3 protein, CDR3 DNA. The D gene is left open where the match is weak. The size entry is marked missing in some rows and otherwise reads once, few, many or a size class.

TRBD2	TRBV11-3	few	16	TRBJ2-3	CASSLDGGSGTDTQYF	TGTGCCAGCAGCTTAGACGGGGGGAGCGGCACAGATACGCAGTATTTT
TRBD1	TRBV29-1	-	17	TRBJ2-6	CSVTPGQGASGANVLTF	TGCAGCGTGACACCGGGACAGGGGGCTTCTGGGGCCAACGTCCTGACTTTC
-	TRBV6-6	-	12	TRBJ1-1	CASSLRVTEAFF	TGTGCCAGCAGTTTACGGGTCACTGAAGCTTTCTTT
-	TRBV30	-	12	TRBJ1-2	CAWIAGAVGYSF	TGTGCCTGGATTGCAGGGGCTGTCGGCTACTCCTTC
TRBD2	TRBV3-1	-	18	TRBJ2-1	CASSRKMRLAGGENEQFF	TGTGCCAGCAGCAGGAAGATGAGACTAGCGGGAGGAGAGAATGAGCAGTTCTTC
TRBD2	TRBV7-9	many	18	TRBJ2-2	CASSPRSREGQTTGELFF	TGTGCCAGCAGCCCCAGATCGAGGGAGGGCCAAACGACCGGGGAGCTGTTTTTT
TRBD2	TRBV7-2	many	16	TRBJ2-1	CASSRRGGALYNEQFF	TGTGCCAGCAGCCGCCGGGGGGGGGCCCTCTACAATGAGCAGTTCTTC
TRBD1	TRBV5-1	-	16	TRBJ1-3	CASSRGQVGAGNTIYF	TGCGCCAGCAGCCGGGGACAGGTCGGAGCTGGAAACACCATATATTTT
TRBD1	TRBV20-1	few	14	TRBJ1-1	CSARGDRARTEAFF	TGCAGTGCTAGAGGGGACAGGGCGCGTACTGAAGCTTTCTTT
-	TRBV24-1	many	13	TRBJ1-5	CATSDPGGQPQHF	TGTGCCACCAGTGATCCCGGAGGTCAGCCCCAGCATTTT
-	TRBV25-1	few	15	TRBJ2-3	CASSGWAEATDTQYF	TGTGCCAGCAGCGGCTGGGCGGAAGCCACAGATACGCAGTATTTT
-	TRBV19	-	13	TRBJ1-2	CASTRGSSYGYTF	TGTGCCAGTACCCGGGGGAGTTCCTATGGCTACACCTTC
-	TRBV12-3/TRBV12-4	few	14	TRBJ1-5	CASSLRHNNQPQHF	TGTGCCAGCAGTTTAAGGCATAACAATCAGCCCCAGCATTTT
TRBD1	TRBV6-2/TRBV6-3	-	15	TRBJ2-1	CASSYHSDRVEGQFF	TGTGCCAGCAGTTACCACTCAGACAGGGTAGAGGGGCAGTTCTTC
-	TRBV28	few	12	TRBJ2-7	CASRDRAYEQYF	TGTGCCAGCAGGGATCGCGCCTACGAGCAGTACTTC
-	TRBV10-3	-	13	TRBJ2-1	CAISEHLYNEQFF	TGTGCCATCAGTGAGCATCTTTACAATGAGCAGTTCTTC